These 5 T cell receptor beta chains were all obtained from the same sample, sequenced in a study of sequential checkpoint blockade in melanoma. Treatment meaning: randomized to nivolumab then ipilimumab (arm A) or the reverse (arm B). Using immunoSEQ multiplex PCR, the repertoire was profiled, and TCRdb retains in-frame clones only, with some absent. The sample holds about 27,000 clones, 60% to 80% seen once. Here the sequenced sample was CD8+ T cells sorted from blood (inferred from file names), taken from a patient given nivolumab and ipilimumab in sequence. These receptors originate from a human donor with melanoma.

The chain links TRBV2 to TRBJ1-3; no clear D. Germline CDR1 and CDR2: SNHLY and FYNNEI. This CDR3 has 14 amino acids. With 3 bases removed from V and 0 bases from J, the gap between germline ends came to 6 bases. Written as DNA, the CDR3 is TGTGCCAGCAGTGATCGGTACTCTGGAAACACCATATATTTT. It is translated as CASSDRYSGNTIYF.

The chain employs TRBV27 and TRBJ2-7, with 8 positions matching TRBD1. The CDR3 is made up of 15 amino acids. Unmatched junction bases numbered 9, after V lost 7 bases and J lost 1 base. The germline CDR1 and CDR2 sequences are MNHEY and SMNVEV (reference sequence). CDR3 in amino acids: CASKTGTGASYEQYF. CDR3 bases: TGTGCCAGCAAGACCGGGACAGGTGCTTCCTACGAGCAGTACTTC.

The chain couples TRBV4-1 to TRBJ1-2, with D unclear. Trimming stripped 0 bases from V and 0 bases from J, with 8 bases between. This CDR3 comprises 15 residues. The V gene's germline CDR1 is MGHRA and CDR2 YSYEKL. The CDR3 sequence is CASSQDWRTNYGYTF. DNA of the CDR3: TGCGCCAGCAGCCAAGACTGGCGGACTAACTATGGCTACACCTTC.

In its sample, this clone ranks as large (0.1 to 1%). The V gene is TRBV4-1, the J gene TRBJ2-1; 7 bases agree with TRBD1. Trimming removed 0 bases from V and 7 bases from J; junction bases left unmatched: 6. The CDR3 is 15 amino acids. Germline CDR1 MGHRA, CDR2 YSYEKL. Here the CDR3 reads CASSQDKGAKNEQFF. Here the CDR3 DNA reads TGCGCCAGCAGCCAAGACAAGGGGGCCAAGAATGAGCAGTTCTTC.

The CDR3 DNA follows: TGTGCCAGCAGTCCTGGCGGGGCGACTGAGCAGTTCTTC. Translated, it gives CASSPGGATEQFF. The chain links TRBV6-4 to TRBJ2-1, with a weak D call TRBD2 (6 bases). Trimming cost V 5 bases and J 9 bases, with 14 bases left between them. The CDR3 contains 13 residues. Per germline, CDR1 MRHNA and CDR2 SNTAGT.